This T cell receptor (beta chain) was profiled in a study of T cells in tuberculosis. About the research overall: In South Africa, adults with active tuberculosis were compared with IGRA-negative and latently infected IGRA-positive adolescents. Overall study results and limits: The TCR-beta difference was not significant; alpha differences partly reflected length.

Time point given: new active TB diagnosis, blood taken before or within 7 days of starting treatment. Produced via immunoSEQ multiplex PCR; TCRdb's table is partial and in-frame only. This table holds roughly 31,000 clones, roughly 83% found once. A remark on this clone: What it recognizes is unknown.

Germline V gene sequence: CDR1 LNHDA, CDR2 SQIVND (reference sequence). J gave up 6 bases and V 6 bases, and 7 bases lay outside the gene matches. CDR3 length equals 13 residues. V gene TRBV19 combines with J gene TRBJ2-7; 8 nucleotides agree with TRBD2. The sample here was PBMCs, taken at tuberculosis diagnosis. The sequence was collected from an adult with tuberculosis. CDR3 sequence: CASRLADLGEQYF. The CDR3, as DNA: TGTGCCAGTAGACTAGCGGACTTGGGCGAGCAGTACTTC.